This is a list of T cell receptor beta chains from one sample in a study. TCRdb re-derived calls from the multiplex PCR reads in MiXCR, one entry per CDR3 protein. The data show some 800 distinct CDR3 sequences, with around 18% seen just once and 47% held by the top ten. The sequenced sample was Tregs sorted from blood. The receptors originated from a female donor with breast cancer. Both conserved end residues are part of each CDR3. The D gene is left open where the match is weak. Size is omitted from some rows. Given values are once, few, many or a class for expanded clones.

>TRBV12-3/TRBV12-4|.|.|TRBJ1-2
CASSRGQPEGYTF
TGTGCCAGCAGCCGCGGGCAACCAGAAGGCTACACCTTC
>TRBV12-3/TRBV12-4|few|.|TRBJ1-2
CASSLLTDYGYTF
TGTGCCAGCAGTTTATTGACAGACTATGGCTACACCTTC
>TRBV12-3/TRBV12-4|large|.|TRBJ1-2
CASSPSGTGYTF
TGTGCCAGCAGCCCCTCAGGGACGGGCTACACCTTC
>TRBV12-3/TRBV12-4|large|.|TRBJ1-2
CASSFDPGFGYTF
TGTGCCAGCAGTTTTGACCCAGGTTTCGGCTACACCTTC
>TRBV12-3/TRBV12-4|medium-sized|.|TRBJ1-2
CASSLESVVGYTF
TGTGCCAGCAGTTTAGAGTCAGTGGTTGGCTACACCTTC
>TRBV12-3/TRBV12-4|few|TRBD1|TRBJ1-2
CASSYAGTGSYTF
TGTGCCAGCAGTTACGCCGGGACAGGGAGCTACACCTTC
>TRBV12-3/TRBV12-4|large|.|TRBJ1-2
CASRYRDGYTF
TGTGCCAGCAGATACAGGGACGGCTACACCTTC
>TRBV12-3/TRBV12-4|medium-sized|.|TRBJ1-2
CASSLGGTTGYGYTF
TGTGCCAGCAGTTTAGGCGGGACAACTGGCTATGGCTACACCTTC
>TRBV12-3/TRBV12-4|medium-sized|.|TRBJ1-2
CASSFGGTSNYGYTF
TGTGCCAGCAGTTTTGGTGGGACATCTAACTATGGCTACACCTTC
>TRBV12-3/TRBV12-4|few|.|TRBJ1-2
CASTAHRRGYGYTF
TGTGCCAGCACTGCACACCGAAGGGGCTATGGCTACACCTTC
>TRBV12-3/TRBV12-4|.|.|TRBJ1-2
CASSNQGNIHGYTF
TGTGCCAGCAGTAACCAGGGGAACATACATGGCTACACCTTC
>TRBV12-3/TRBV12-4|large|.|TRBJ1-2
CASSFSRAGYTF
TGTGCCAGCAGTTTCTCCAGGGCTGGCTACACCTTC
>TRBV12-3/TRBV12-4|large|.|TRBJ1-2
CASSDRTVSNYGYTF
TGTGCCAGCAGCGACCGGACAGTCTCTAACTATGGCTACACCTTC
>TRBV12-3/TRBV12-4|medium-sized|TRBD1|TRBJ1-2
CASREFDRGLGYGYTF
TGTGCCAGCAGAGAGTTCGACAGGGGTTTGGGCTATGGCTACACCTTC
>TRBV12-3/TRBV12-4|medium-sized|.|TRBJ1-2
CASTLGGGYTF
TGTGCCAGCACTCTCGGCGGTGGCTACACCTTC
>TRBV12-3/TRBV12-4|hyperexpanded|.|TRBJ1-2
CASSFDRNYGYTF
TGTGCCAGCAGTTTCGACAGGAACTATGGCTACACCTTC
>TRBV12-3/TRBV12-4|medium-sized|.|TRBJ1-2
CASSWGGDGYTF
TGTGCCAGCAGCTGGGGAGGGGATGGCTACACCTTC
>TRBV12-3/TRBV12-4|hyperexpanded|.|TRBJ1-2
CASSLLYGYTF
TGTGCCAGCAGTTTACTCTATGGCTACACCTTC
>TRBV12-3/TRBV12-4|.|.|TRBJ1-2
CASSLRELGYTF
TGTGCCAGCAGCCTTAGGGAGCTTGGCTACACCTTC
>TRBV12-3/TRBV12-4|medium-sized|.|TRBJ1-2
CASSSWGGETNYGYTF
TGTGCCAGCAGTTCTTGGGGTGGGGAGACTAACTATGGCTACACCTTC
>TRBV12-3/TRBV12-4|hyperexpanded|.|TRBJ1-2
CASSPRLQGGGYTF
TGTGCCAGCAGTCCCAGATTACAGGGAGGTGGCTACACCTTC
>TRBV12-3/TRBV12-4|medium-sized|TRBD1|TRBJ1-2
CASSRRQGDGYTF
TGTGCCAGCAGTCGTAGACAGGGTGATGGCTACACCTTC
>TRBV12-3/TRBV12-4|medium-sized|TRBD1|TRBJ1-2
CASTVDRVYGYTF
TGTGCCAGCACCGTTGACAGGGTCTATGGCTACACCTTC
>TRBV12-3/TRBV12-4|medium-sized|.|TRBJ1-2
CASSLDRHRNGYTF
TGTGCCAGCAGTTTAGATCGGCACCGAAATGGCTACACCTTC
>TRBV12-3/TRBV12-4|.|.|TRBJ1-2
CASTIGGYDYGYTF
TGTGCCAGCACCATCGGTGGCTATGACTATGGCTACACCTTC
>TRBV12-3/TRBV12-4|.|TRBD1|TRBJ1-2
CASSLRGQGHYGYTF
TGTGCCAGCAGTTTACGAGGACAGGGGCACTATGGCTACACCTTC
>TRBV12-3/TRBV12-4|medium-sized|TRBD1|TRBJ1-2
CASSLAGTGNYGYTF
TGTGCCAGCAGTTTGGCCGGGACAGGGAACTATGGCTACACCTTC